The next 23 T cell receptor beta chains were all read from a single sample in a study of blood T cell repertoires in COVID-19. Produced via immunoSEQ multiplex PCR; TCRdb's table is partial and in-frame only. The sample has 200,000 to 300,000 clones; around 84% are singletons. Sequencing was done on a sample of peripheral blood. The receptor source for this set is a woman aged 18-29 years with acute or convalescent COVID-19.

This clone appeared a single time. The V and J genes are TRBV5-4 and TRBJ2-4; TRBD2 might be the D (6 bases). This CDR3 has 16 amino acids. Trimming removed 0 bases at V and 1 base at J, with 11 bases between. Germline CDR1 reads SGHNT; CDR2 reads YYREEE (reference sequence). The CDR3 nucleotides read TGTGCCAGCAGCTTGGCCGGGGGAGAGGCCAAAAACATTCAGTACTTC. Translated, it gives CASSLAGGEAKNIQYF.

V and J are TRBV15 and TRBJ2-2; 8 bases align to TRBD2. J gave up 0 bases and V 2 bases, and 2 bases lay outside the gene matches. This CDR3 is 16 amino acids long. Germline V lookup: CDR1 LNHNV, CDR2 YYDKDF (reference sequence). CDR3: CATSRHSGANTGELFF. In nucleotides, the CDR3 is TGTGCCACCAGCAGACATAGCGGGGCGAACACCGGGGAGCTGTTTTTT.

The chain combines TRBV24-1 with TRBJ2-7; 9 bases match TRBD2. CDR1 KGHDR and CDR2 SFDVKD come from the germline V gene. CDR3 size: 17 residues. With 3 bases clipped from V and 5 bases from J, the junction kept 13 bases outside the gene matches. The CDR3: CATSDPLLAGPAHEQYF. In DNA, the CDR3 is TGTGCCACCAGTGATCCATTACTAGCGGGCCCGGCGCACGAGCAGTACTTC.

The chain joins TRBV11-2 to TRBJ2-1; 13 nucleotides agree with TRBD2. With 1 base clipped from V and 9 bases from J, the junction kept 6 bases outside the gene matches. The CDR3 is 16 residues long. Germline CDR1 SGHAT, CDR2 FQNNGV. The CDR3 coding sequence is TGTGCCAGCAGCTTAGGACTAGCGGGAGGCAGGGGTGAGCAGTTCTTC. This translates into CASSLGLAGGRGEQFF.

This CDR3 reads CASRGQPYGYTF. CDR3 nucleotide sequence: TGTGCCAGCAGAGGACAGCCCTATGGCTACACCTTC. The gene calls are TRBV7-9 and TRBJ1-2; TRBD1 might be the D (6 bases). This CDR3 contains 12 residues. Germline CDR1 is SEHNR and CDR2 is FQNEAQ (reference sequence). V was clipped by 6 bases and J by 4 bases, with 9 bases between them.

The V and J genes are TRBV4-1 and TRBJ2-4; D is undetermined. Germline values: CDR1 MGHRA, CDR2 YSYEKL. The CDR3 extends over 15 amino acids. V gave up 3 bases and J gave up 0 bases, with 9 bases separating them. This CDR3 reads CASSQETVAKNIQYF. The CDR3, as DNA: TGCGCCAGCAGCCAGGAGACGGTAGCCAAAAACATTCAGTACTTC.

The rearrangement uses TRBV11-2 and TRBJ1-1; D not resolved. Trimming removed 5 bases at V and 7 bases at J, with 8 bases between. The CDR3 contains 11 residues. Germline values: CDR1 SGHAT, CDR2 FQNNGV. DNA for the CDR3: TGTGCCAGCAGCCCCCTCAGTGAAGCTTTCTTT. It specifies CASSPLSEAFF.

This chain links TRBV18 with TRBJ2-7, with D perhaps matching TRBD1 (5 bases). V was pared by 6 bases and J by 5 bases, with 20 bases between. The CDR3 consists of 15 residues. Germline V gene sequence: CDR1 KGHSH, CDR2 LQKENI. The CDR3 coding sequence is TGTGCCAGCTCCCCCAGACAGTCGCTTTCGAACGAGCAGTACTTC. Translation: CASSPRQSLSNEQYF.

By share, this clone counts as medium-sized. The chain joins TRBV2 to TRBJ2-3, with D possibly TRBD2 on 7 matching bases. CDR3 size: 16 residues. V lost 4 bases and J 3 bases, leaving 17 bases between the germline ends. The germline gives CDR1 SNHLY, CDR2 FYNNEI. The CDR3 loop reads CASSGWGGHGTDTQYF. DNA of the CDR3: TGTGCCAGCAGTGGATGGGGGGGGCATGGAACAGATACGCAGTATTTT.

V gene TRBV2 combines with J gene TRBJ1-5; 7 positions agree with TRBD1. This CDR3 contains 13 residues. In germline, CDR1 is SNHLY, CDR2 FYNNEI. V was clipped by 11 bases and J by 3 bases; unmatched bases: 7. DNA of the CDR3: TGTGCCGGAACCGGACAGGCCAATCAGCCCCAGCATTTT. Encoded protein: CAGTGQANQPQHF.

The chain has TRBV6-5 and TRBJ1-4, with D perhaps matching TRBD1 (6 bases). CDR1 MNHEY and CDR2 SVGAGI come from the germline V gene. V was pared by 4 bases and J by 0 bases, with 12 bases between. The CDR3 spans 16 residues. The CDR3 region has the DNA TGTGCCAGCAGTTTATACAGGGTTGCAACTAATGAAAAACTGTTTTTT. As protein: CASSLYRVATNEKLFF.

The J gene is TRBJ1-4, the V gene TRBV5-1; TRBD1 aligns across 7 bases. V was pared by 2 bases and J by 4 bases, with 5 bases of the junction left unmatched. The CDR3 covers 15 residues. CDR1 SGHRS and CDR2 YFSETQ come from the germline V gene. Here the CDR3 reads CASSLGTDGNEKLFF. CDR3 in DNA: TGCGCCAGCAGCTTAGGGACAGATGGTAATGAAAAACTGTTTTTT.

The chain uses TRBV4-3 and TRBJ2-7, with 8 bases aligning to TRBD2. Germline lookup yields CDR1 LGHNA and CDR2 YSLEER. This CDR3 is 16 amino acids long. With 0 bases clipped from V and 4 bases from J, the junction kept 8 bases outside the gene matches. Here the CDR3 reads CASSQDRPSGLYEQYF. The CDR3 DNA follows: TGCGCCAGCAGCCAAGATCGCCCTAGCGGGCTTTACGAGCAGTACTTC.

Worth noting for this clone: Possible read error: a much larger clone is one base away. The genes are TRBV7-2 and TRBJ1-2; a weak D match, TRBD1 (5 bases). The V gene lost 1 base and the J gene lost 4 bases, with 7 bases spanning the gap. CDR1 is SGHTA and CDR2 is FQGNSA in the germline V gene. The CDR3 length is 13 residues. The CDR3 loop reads CASSLGQFYGYTF. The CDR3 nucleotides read TGTGCCAGCAGCTTAGGACAGTTCTATGGCTACACCTTC. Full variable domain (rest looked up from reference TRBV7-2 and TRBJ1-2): GAGVSQSPSNKVTEKGKDVELRCDPISGHTALYWYRQSLGQGLEFLIYFQGNSAPDKSGLPSDRFSAERTGGSVSTLTIQRTQQEDSAVYLCASSLGQFYGYTFGSGTRLTVV.

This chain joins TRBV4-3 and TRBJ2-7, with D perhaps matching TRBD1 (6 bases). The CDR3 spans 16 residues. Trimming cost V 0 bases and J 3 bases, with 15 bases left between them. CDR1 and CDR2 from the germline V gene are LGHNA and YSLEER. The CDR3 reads CASSQELGEGDYEQYF. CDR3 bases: TGCGCCAGCAGCCAAGAATTAGGAGAGGGGGACTACGAGCAGTACTTC.

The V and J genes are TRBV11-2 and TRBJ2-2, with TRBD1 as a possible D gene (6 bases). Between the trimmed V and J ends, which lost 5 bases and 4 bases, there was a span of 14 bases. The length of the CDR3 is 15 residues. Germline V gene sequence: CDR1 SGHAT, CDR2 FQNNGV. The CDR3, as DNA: TGTGCCAGCAGCCCGGGACATTCTGCCACCGGGGAGCTGTTTTTT. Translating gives CASSPGHSATGELFF.

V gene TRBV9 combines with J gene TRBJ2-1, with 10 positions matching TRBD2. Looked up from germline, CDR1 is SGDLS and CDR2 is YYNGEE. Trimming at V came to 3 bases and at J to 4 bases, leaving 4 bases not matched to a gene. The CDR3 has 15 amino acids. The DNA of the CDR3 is TGTGCCAGCAGCGGGGGGACTAGCGCTTACAATGAGCAGTTCTTC. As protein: CASSGGTSAYNEQFF.

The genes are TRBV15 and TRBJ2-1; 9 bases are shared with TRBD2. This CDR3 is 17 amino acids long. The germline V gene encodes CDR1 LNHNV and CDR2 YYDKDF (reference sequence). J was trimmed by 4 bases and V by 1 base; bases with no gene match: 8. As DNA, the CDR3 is TGTGCCACCAGCAGAGTAAAGCCTAGCGGGGAATACAATGAGCAGTTCTTC. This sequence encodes CATSRVKPSGEYNEQFF.

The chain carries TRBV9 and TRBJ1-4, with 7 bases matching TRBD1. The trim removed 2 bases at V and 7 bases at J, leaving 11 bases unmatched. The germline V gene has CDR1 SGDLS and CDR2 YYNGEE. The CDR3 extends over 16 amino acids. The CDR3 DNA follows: TGTGCCAGCAGCGTGGACCCTCAGGGGGTCCGTGAAAAACTGTTTTTT. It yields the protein CASSVDPQGVREKLFF.

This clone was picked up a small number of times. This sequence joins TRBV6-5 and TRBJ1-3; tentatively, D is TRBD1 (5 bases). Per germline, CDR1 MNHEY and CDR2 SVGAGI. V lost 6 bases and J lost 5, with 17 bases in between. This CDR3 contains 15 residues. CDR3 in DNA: TGTGCCAGCAGCCTGGTGTACGACAGCCGAAACACCATATATTTT. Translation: CASSLVYDSRNTIYF.

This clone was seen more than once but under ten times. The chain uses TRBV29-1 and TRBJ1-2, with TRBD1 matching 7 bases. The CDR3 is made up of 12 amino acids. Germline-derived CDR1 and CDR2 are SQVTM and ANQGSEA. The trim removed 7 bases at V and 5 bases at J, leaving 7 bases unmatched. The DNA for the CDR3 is TGCAGCGGCTTGGGACAGTCGTATGGCTACACCTTC. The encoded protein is CSGLGQSYGYTF.

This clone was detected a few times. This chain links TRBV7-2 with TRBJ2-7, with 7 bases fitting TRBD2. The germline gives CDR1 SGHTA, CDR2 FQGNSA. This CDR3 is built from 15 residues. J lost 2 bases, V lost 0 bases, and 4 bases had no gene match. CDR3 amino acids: CASSLAASGAYEQYF. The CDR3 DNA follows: TGTGCCAGCAGCTTAGCGGCTAGCGGCGCCTACGAGCAGTACTTC.

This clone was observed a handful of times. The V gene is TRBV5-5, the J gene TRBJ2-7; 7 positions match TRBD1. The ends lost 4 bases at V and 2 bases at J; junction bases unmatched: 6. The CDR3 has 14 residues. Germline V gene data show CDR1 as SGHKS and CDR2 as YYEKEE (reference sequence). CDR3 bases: TGTGCCAGCAGCGCAGAGGACAGGACCTACGAGCAGTACTTC. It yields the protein CASSAEDRTYEQYF.